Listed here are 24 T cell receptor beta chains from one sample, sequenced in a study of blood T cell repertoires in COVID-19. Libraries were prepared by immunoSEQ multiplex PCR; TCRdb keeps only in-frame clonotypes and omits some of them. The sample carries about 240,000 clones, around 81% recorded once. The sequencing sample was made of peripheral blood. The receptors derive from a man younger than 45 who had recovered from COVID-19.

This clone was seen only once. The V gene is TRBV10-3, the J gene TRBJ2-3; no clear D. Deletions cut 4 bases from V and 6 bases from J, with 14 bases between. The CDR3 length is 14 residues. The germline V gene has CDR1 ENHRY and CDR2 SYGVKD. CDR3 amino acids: CAISGLPDSDTQYF. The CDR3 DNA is TGTGCCATCAGTGGCCTTCCAGATTCGGATACGCAGTATTTT.

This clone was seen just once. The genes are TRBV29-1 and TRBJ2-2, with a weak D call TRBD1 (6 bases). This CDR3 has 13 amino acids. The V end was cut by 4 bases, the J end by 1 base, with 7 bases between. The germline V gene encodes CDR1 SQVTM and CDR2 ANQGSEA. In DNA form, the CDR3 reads TGCAGCGTTGCAGGGGTGAACACCGGGGAGCTGTTTTTT. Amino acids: CSVAGVNTGELFF.

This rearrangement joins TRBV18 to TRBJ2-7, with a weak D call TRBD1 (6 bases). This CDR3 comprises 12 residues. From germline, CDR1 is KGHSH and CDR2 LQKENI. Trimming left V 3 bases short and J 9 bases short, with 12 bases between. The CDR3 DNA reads TGTGCCAGCTCACCGCTTACAGGGAGGCAGTACTTC. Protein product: CASSPLTGRQYF.

The CDR3 sequence: CASSLYRPQGETQYF. In DNA, the CDR3 is TGTGCCAGCAGCTTATATCGACCCCAGGGAGAGACCCAGTACTTC. J is TRBJ2-5 and V is TRBV11-2; D is perhaps TRBD1 (5 bases). Germline lookup yields CDR1 SGHAT and CDR2 FQNNGV. Trimming removed 2 bases from V and 4 bases from J, with 14 bases in between. The CDR3 is 15 residues long.

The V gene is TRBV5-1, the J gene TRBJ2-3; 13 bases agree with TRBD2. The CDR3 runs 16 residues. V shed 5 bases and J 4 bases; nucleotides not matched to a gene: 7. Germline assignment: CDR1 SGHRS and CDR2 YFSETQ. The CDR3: CASSPRTSGGSDTQYF. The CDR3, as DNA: TGCGCCAGCAGTCCTCGGACTAGCGGGGGATCAGATACGCAGTATTTT. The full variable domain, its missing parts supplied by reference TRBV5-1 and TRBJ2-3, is KAGVTQTPRYLIKTRGQQVTLSCSPISGHRSVSWYQQTPGQGLQFLFEYFSETQRNKGNFPGRFSGRQFSNSRSEMNVSTLELGDSALYLCASSPRTSGGSDTQYFGPGTRLTVL.

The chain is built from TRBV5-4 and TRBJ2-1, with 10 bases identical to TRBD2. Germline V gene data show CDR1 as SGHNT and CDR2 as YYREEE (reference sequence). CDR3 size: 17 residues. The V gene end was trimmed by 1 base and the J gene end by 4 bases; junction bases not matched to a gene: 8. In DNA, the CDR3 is TGTGCCAGCAGCTTGCCCAGCGGGGGGGCGCAATACAATGAGCAGTTCTTC. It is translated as CASSLPSGGAQYNEQFF.

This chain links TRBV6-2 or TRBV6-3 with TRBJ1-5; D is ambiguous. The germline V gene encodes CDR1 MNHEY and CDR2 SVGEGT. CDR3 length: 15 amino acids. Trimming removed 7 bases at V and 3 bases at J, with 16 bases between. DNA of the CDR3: TGTGCCAGCACCCCACGGGTCCCCATCAATCAGCCCCAGCATTTT. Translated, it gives CASTPRVPINQPQHF.

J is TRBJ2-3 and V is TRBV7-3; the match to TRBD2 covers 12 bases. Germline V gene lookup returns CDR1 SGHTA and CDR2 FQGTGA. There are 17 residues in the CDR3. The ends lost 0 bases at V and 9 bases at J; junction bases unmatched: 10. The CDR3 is CASSLTGSSGGATTQYF. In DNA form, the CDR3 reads TGTGCCAGCAGCTTAACGGGCTCTAGCGGGGGGGCCACAACGCAGTATTTT.

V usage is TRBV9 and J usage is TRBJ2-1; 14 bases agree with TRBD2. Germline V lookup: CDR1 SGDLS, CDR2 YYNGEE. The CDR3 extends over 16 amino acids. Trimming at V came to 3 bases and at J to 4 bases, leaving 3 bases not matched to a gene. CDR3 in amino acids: CASSGTSGGIYNEQFF. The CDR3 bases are TGTGCCAGCAGCGGGACTAGCGGGGGGATTTACAATGAGCAGTTCTTC.

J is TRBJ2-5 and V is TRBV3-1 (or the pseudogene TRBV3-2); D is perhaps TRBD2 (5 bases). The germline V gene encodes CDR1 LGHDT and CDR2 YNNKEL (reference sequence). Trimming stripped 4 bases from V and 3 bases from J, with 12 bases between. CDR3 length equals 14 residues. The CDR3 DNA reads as TGTGCCAGCAGCCCAAGTGGGAGTAAAGAGACCCAGTACTTC. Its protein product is CASSPSGSKETQYF.

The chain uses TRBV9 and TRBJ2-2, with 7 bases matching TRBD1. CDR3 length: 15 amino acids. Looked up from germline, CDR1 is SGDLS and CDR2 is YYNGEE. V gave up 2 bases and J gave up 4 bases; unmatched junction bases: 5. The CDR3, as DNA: TGTGCCAGCAGCGTCGACAGGGTGGGCACCGGGGAGCTGTTTTTT. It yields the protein CASSVDRVGTGELFF.

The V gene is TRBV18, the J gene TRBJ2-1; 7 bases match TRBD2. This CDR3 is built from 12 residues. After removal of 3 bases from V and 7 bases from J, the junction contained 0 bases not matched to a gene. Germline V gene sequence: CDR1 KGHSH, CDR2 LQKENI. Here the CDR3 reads CASSPGGNEQFF. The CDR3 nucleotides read TGTGCCAGCTCACCGGGGGGGAATGAGCAGTTCTTC.

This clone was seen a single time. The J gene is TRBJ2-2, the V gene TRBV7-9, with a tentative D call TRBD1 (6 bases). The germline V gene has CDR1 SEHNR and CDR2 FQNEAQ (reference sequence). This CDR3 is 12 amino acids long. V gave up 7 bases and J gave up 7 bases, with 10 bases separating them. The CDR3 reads CASNREIGELFF. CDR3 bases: TGTGCCAGCAACAGGGAAATCGGGGAGCTGTTTTTT.

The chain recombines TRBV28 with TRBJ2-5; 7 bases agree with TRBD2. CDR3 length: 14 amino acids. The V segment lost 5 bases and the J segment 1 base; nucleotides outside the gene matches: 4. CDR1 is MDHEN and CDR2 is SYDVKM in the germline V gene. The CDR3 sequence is CASSTWEGQETQYF. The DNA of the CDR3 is TGTGCCAGCAGTACCTGGGAGGGCCAAGAGACCCAGTACTTC.

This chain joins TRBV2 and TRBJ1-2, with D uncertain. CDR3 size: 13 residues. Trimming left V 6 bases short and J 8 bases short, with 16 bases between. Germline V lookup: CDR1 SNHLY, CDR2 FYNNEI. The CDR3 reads CASSAGGIGGYTF. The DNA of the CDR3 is TGTGCCAGCAGCGCCGGAGGAATAGGGGGCTACACCTTC.

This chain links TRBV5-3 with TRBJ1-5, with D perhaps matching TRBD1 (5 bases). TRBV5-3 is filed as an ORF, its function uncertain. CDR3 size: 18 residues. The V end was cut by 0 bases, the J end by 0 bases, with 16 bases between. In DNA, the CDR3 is TGTGCCAGAAGCTTGGGGCCAGGGTTTCCCGATAGCAATCAGCCCCAGCATTTT. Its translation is CARSLGPGFPDSNQPQHF.

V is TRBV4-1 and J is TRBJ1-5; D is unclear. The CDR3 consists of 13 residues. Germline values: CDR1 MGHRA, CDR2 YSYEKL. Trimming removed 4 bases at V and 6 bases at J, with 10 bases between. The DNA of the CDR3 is TGCGCCAGCAGCCCATTCGGGAGTCAGCCCCAGCATTTT. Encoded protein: CASSPFGSQPQHF.

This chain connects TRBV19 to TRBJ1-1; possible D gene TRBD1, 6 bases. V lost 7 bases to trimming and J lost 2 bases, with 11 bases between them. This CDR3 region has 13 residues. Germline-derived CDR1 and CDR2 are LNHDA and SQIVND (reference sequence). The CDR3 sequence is CASMVRGNTEAFF. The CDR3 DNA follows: TGTGCCAGTATGGTCAGGGGCAACACTGAAGCTTTCTTT. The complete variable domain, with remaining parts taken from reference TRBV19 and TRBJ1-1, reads DGGITQSPKYLFRKEGQNVTLSCEQNLNHDAMYWYRQDPGQGLRLIYYSQIVNDFQKGDIAEGYSVSREKKESFPLTVTSAQKNPTAFYLCASMVRGNTEAFFGQGTRLTVV.

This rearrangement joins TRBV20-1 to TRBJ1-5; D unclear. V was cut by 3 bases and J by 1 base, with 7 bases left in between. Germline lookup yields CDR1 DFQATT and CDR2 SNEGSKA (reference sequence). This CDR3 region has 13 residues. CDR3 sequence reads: CSASLPSNQPQHF. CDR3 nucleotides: TGCAGTGCTAGTCTCCCGAGCAATCAGCCCCAGCATTTT.

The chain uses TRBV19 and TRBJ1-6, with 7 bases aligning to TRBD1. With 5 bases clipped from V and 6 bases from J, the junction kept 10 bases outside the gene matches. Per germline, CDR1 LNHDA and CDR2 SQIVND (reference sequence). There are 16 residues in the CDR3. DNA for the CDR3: TGTGCCAGTAGTCGGGGGAATGACAGGGCTAATTCACCCCTCCACTTT. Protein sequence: CASSRGNDRANSPLHF.

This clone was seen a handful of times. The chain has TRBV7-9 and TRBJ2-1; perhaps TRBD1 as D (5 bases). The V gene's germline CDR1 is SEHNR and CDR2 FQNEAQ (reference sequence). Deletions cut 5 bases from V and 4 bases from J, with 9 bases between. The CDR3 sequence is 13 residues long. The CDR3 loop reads CASSPDTYNEQFF. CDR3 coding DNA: TGTGCCAGCAGCCCGGACACTTACAATGAGCAGTTCTTC.

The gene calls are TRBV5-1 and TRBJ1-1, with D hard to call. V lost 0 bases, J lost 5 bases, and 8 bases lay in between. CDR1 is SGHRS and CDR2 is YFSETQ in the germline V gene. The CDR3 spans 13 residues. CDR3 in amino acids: CASSLGASTEAFF. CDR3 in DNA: TGCGCCAGCAGCTTGGGGGCATCGACTGAAGCTTTCTTT.

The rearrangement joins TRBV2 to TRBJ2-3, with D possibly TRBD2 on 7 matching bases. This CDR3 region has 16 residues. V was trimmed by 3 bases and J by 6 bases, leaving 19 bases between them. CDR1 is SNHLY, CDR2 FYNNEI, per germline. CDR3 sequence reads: CASSDGQRGGWDTQYF. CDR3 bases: TGTGCCAGCAGTGATGGTCAGAGGGGGGGTTGGGATACGCAGTATTTT.

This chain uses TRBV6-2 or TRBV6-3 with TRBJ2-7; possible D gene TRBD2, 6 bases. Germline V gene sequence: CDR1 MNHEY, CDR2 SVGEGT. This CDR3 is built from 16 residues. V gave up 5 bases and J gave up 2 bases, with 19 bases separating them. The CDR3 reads CASSPPVGGKPYEQYV. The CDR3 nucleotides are TGTGCCAGCAGTCCGCCCGTCGGGGGAAAACCCTACGAGCAGTACGTC.